These 11 T cell receptor beta chains came from one sample sequenced in a study of somatic mutations in cytotoxic T cells in rheumatoid arthritis. Profiled with immunoSEQ multiplex PCR; TCRdb holds only in-frame clones, not every one. The table has 14,000 or so clones, about four fifths seen once; the top ten hold 13% to 15%. Sequenced input: CD8+ T cells sorted from blood. These receptors came from an adult with rheumatoid arthritis.

The genes are TRBV7-9 and TRBJ2-1, with 13 bases aligning to TRBD2. The CDR3 extends over 14 amino acids. The V segment lost 0 bases and the J segment 10 bases; nucleotides outside the gene matches: 0. Germline CDR1 and CDR2: SEHNR and FQNEAQ (reference sequence). The CDR3, as DNA: TGTGCCAGCAGCTTAGCGACTAGCGGGGGGGAGCAGTTCTTC. Translated: CASSLATSGGEQFF.

This clone has only a few counts. The chain recombines TRBV6-5 with TRBJ1-1, with D tentatively TRBD1 (6 bases). V was pared by 5 bases and J by 0 bases, with 10 bases between. Per germline, CDR1 MNHEY and CDR2 SVGAGI. CDR3 length: 14 amino acids. The CDR3 is CASSHWGLNTEAFF. The CDR3 DNA follows: TGTGCCAGCAGTCATTGGGGGCTGAACACTGAAGCTTTCTTT.

Note on this clone: One end of the junction fails to match germline, which may point to a read error. Written as DNA, the CDR3 is TGTGCCACCAGCGGAGACTCTGGGCGGGGTATGAACACTGAAGCTTTCTTT. It codes for CATSGDSGRGMNTEAFF. This chain links TRBV15 with TRBJ1-1; no clear D gene. The CDR3 is 17 amino acids. Germline lookup yields CDR1 LNHNV and CDR2 YYDKDF (reference sequence).

Of note for this clone: The junction departs from the called germline gene at one end, perhaps through a read error. The chain joins TRBV2 to TRBJ1-2; the match to TRBD1 covers 12 bases. Germline V gives CDR1 SNHLY, CDR2 FYNNEI. CDR3 length: 19 residues. CDR3: CASSYPGQGAWERWNGHTF. In nucleotides, the CDR3 is TGTGCCAGCAGTTATCCGGGACAGGGGGCGTGGGAGCGGTGGAATGGCCACACCTTC. Based on the CDR3 plus reference TRBV2 and TRBJ1-2, the full variable domain is EPEVTQTPSHQVTQMGQEVILRCVPISNHLYFYWYRQILGQKVEFLVSFYNNEISEKSEIFDDQFSVERPDGSNFTLKIRSTKLEDSAMYFCASSYPGQGAWERWNGHTFGSGTRLTVV.

The chain uses TRBV19 and TRBJ1-2; the D gene is possibly TRBD1 (5 bases). The germline V gene encodes CDR1 LNHDA and CDR2 SQIVND (reference sequence). The ends were cut back, 6 bases at V and 3 bases at J, with 14 bases in the middle. This CDR3 has 14 residues. In nucleotides, the CDR3 is TGTGCCAGTAGCCGGGCGGGGGACTACTATGGCTACACCTTC. Its protein is CASSRAGDYYGYTF.

V and J are TRBV7-9 and TRBJ2-2; no reliable D call. V lost 5 bases to trimming and J lost 0 bases, with 10 bases between them. CDR1 and CDR2 (germline): SEHNR, FQNEAQ (reference sequence). This CDR3 region has 15 residues. The CDR3 DNA sequence: TGTGCCAGCAGCCCCCTCCCCGCGAACACCGGGGAGCTGTTTTTT. This translates into CASSPLPANTGELFF.

J is TRBJ2-2 and V is TRBV6-5; D possibly corresponds to TRBD2 (5 bases). Germline CDR1 MNHEY, CDR2 SVGAGI. The CDR3 sequence is 13 residues long. V gave up 6 bases and J gave up 6 bases, with 11 bases separating them. DNA for the CDR3: TGTGCCAGCAGCCCCGGGATCGCCGGGGAGCTGTTTTTT. Protein: CASSPGIAGELFF.

The rearrangement uses TRBV10-1 and TRBJ2-2; D could derive from TRBD1 or TRBD2 (5 bases each). Trimming took off 6 bases at V and 1 base at J, with 12 bases between the two ends. CDR3 length: 15 residues. The germline CDR1 and CDR2 sequences are WNHNN and SYGVQD (reference sequence). The CDR3 DNA is TGCGCCAGCAGCCGGGACCTCGGGAACACCGGGGAGCTGTTTTTT. Translating it yields CASSRDLGNTGELFF.

The genes are TRBV7-8 and TRBJ2-2, with D perhaps assigned TRBD1 or TRBD2 (5 bases each). V lost 5 bases and J lost 5, with 18 bases in between. In germline, CDR1 is SGHVS, CDR2 FQNEAQ. The CDR3 extends over 16 amino acids. The CDR3 is CASSATWDRGTGELFF. CDR3 in DNA: TGTGCCAGCAGCGCAACGTGGGACCGAGGGACCGGGGAGCTGTTTTTT.

This sequence joins TRBV27 and TRBJ2-1; D is perhaps TRBD2 (6 bases). This CDR3 contains 14 residues. Germline V lookup: CDR1 MNHEY, CDR2 SMNVEV (reference sequence). The V gene lost 6 bases and the J gene lost 5 bases, with 14 bases spanning the gap. In DNA, the CDR3 is TGTGCCAGCAGAGTACTGGGGGGACACAATGAGCAGTTCTTC. As protein: CASRVLGGHNEQFF.

The V and J genes are TRBV29-1 and TRBJ1-2; 9 bases fit TRBD1. The germline V gene has CDR1 SQVTM and CDR2 ANQGSEA. This CDR3 spans 13 amino acids. The V and J ends lost 7 bases and 4 bases, in that order; junction bases with no gene match: 7. CDR3 region: CSGGTGSLYGYTF. The CDR3 bases are TGCAGCGGGGGGACAGGGTCCCTCTATGGCTACACCTTC.